This T cell receptor (beta chain) is drawn from a study of blood T cell repertoires in COVID-19. Measured with immunoSEQ multiplex PCR; TCRdb has only the in-frame clones, and not every one. In the table there are about 71,000 clones, approximately 90% of which are singletons. CDR1 and CDR2 (germline): ENHRY, SYGVKD. The CDR3 runs 15 residues. V trimming: 6 bases; J trimming: 3 bases; junction bases outside the gene matches: 6. This clonotype originated in a young man with acute or convalescent COVID-19. The V and J genes are TRBV10-3 and TRBJ1-4, with 8 positions matching TRBD1. The sequenced sample consisted of peripheral blood. The CDR3 DNA reads as TGTGCCATCAGGGGACAGGAGGGGGCTAATGAAAAACTGTTTTTT. Translating it yields CAIRGQEGANEKLFF.